This TCR beta chain was documented in a study of blood T cell repertoires in COVID-19. Study context: COVID-19 samples, acute and convalescent, were from the United States, Italy and Spain. PBMCs, B-cell-depleted T cells, or T cells were the source of the cDNA or gDNA that made up the material.

The CDR3 contains 12 residues. CDR1 SGDLS and CDR2 YYNGEE come from the germline V gene. V was clipped by 5 bases and J by 7 bases; unmatched bases: 0. As processed by the authors: By means of reference gene primer amplification, nucleated cell counts were estimated. Libraries were prepared by immunoSEQ multiplex PCR; TCRdb keeps only in-frame clonotypes and omits some of them. The V and J calls and clone size are taken from that table; D and trimming were inferred from the DNA. The table has 200,000 to 300,000 clones, about 89% seen once. This TCR derives from an older woman who had recovered from COVID-19. The sample comprised peripheral blood. The V call is TRBV9, the J call TRBJ2-1; 10 bases agree with TRBD1. CDR3: CASRGQGNEQFF. The CDR3 region has the DNA TGTGCCAGCAGGGGACAGGGGAATGAGCAGTTCTTC.